Sequencing of this TCR beta chain was carried out in a study of blood T cells in healthy people across ages. Findings of the study overall: Naive T cell percentage showed a strong correlation with TCR beta diversity. Diversity was higher, and naive CD4+ cells more numerous, in long-lived donors than in aged donors.

A sample-barcoded 5' primer and a J-beta primer mix were used in a second PCR of roughly 7 to 12 cycles. Carrying 12 random nucleotides, a template-switch adaptor labeled each individual cDNA molecule. TCRdb reprocessed the 5' RACE reads with MiXCR, giving one entry per CDR3 protein. The repertoire holds some 1.5 million distinct CDR3 sequences, roughly 28% seen once, with 7.7% in the top ten. Healthy Caucasians from Russia aged roughly 6 to 100 served as donors. After removal of 5 bases from V and 5 bases from J, the junction contained 7 bases not matched to a gene. The length of the CDR3 is 14 residues. Looked up from germline, CDR1 is SGHRS and CDR2 is YFSETQ. Notes on this clonotype: Antigen: not known.

The sample was blood. The chain is built from TRBV5-1 and TRBJ2-1; 7 bases fit TRBD2. The TCR originated in a woman aged 25 to 45 in good health. CDR3 sequence reads: CASSPSGSNNEQFF. The DNA of the CDR3 is TGCGCCAGCAGTCCTAGCGGTTCCAACAATGAGCAGTTCTTC. Complete variable domain (other parts from reference TRBV5-1 and TRBJ2-1): KAGVTQTPRYLIKTRGQQVTLSCSPISGHRSVSWYQQTPGQGLQFLFEYFSETQRNKGNFPGRFSGRQFSNSRSEMNVSTLELGDSALYLCASSPSGSNNEQFFGPGTRLTVL.